Listed here are 24 T cell receptor beta chains from one sample, sequenced in a study of cytomegalovirus exposure and HLA in healthy donors. Vbeta (60) and Jbeta (13) primers were used in the PCR. Profiling relied on immunoSEQ multiplex PCR, and the TCRdb table lists in-frame clones only, not all of them. This table has about 160,000 clones, over 80% appearing once. Sequencing was carried out using PBMCs. The receptors originated from a human donor in good health.

The rearrangement joins TRBV7-2 to TRBJ2-7; TRBD2 might be the D (5 bases). This CDR3 has 13 amino acids. From germline, CDR1 is SGHTA and CDR2 FQGNSA. V dropped 5 bases and J dropped 4 bases, with 12 bases sitting between them. CDR3 bases: TGTGCCAGCAGCCGACCGGACTCTTACGAGCAGTACTTC. Its translation: CASSRPDSYEQYF.

This clone has more than one count but fewer than ten. The V gene is TRBV7-2, the J gene TRBJ2-2, with D perhaps TRBD1 (6 bases). The CDR3 contains 16 residues. V was shortened by 2 bases and J by 8 bases, with 18 bases between the two germline ends. Germline assignment: CDR1 SGHTA and CDR2 FQGNSA. The CDR3 region is CASSLLRRGPDGELFF. CDR3 bases: TGTGCCAGCAGCTTACTCCGCAGGGGACCTGATGGGGAGCTGTTTTTT.

This rearrangement joins TRBV25-1 to TRBJ2-5, with TRBD1 identical over 7 bases. The J call is in doubt because the DNA end fits TRBJ2-7 better. The CDR3 loop spans 13 amino acids. Germline values: CDR1 MGHDK, CDR2 SYGVNS. The CDR3 is CASSPTGIFEQYF. The CDR3 bases are TGTGCCAGCAGTCCGACAGGGATCTTCGAGCAGTACTTC.

This clone was counted between two and nine times. This chain connects TRBV10-1 to TRBJ2-7, with 7 nucleotides matching TRBD1. Germline CDR1 WNHNN, CDR2 SYGVQD (reference sequence). Unmatched junction bases numbered 6, after V lost 6 bases and J lost 4 bases. The CDR3 runs to 13 residues. The CDR3 reads CASSGDSSYEQYF. DNA of the CDR3: TGCGCCAGCAGCGGGGACAGCTCATACGAGCAGTACTTC.

V usage is TRBV5-5 and J usage is TRBJ1-2; D remains unclear. The germline V and J ends were trimmed by 1 base and 3 bases, with 13 bases remaining between them. CDR1 is SGHKS, CDR2 YYEKEE, per germline (reference sequence). The CDR3 runs to 15 residues. CDR3 amino acids: CASSLLPQEDYGYTF. The CDR3 DNA reads as TGTGCCAGCAGCTTGTTACCTCAGGAGGACTATGGCTACACCTTC.

This clone was counted a few times. V usage is TRBV4-3 and J usage is TRBJ2-5, with 13 bases lining up with TRBD2. With V trimmed by 4 bases and J by 0 bases, 2 bases remained unmatched. Germline loops: CDR1 LGHNA, CDR2 YSLEER. This CDR3 contains 16 residues. CDR3: CASSLGLAGDQETQYF. The CDR3 region has the DNA TGCGCCAGCAGCCTAGGACTAGCGGGGGACCAAGAGACCCAGTACTTC.

This chain links TRBV5-1 with TRBJ1-3; D remains ambiguous. The CDR3 contains 15 residues. Germline V CDR1 and CDR2: SGHRS, YFSETQ. The V gene lost 0 bases and the J gene lost 0 bases, with 7 bases spanning the gap. The CDR3 loop reads CASSLERSSGNTIYF. Here the CDR3 DNA reads TGCGCCAGCAGCTTGGAGAGGAGCTCTGGAAACACCATATATTTT.

The chain links TRBV6-6 to TRBJ1-2; weak D call: TRBD1 (5 bases). V lost 5 bases and J lost 5, with 12 bases in between. CDR3 length: 13 residues. In germline, CDR1 is MNHNY, CDR2 SVGAGI (reference sequence). CDR3 loop: CASSPRTPYGYTF. The CDR3 nucleotides are TGTGCCAGCAGTCCCCGGACACCGTATGGCTACACCTTC.

This sequence joins TRBV5-6 and TRBJ2-7; possibly TRBD2 for D (6 bases). Trimming pared 7 bases from V and 0 bases from J, leaving 11 bases between. Germline assignment: CDR1 SGHDT and CDR2 YYEEEE. The CDR3 sequence is 13 residues long. The CDR3 sequence: CASGGANSYEQYF. CDR3 DNA sequence: TGTGCCAGCGGAGGGGCCAACTCCTACGAGCAGTACTTC.

V usage is TRBV5-5 and J usage is TRBJ1-3; TRBD1 is a possible D gene (5 bases). Trimming pared 5 bases from V and 12 bases from J, leaving 12 bases between. The CDR3 loop spans 11 amino acids. Germline V lookup: CDR1 SGHKS, CDR2 YYEKEE (reference sequence). The CDR3 protein is CASREGRHIYF. The DNA for the CDR3 is TGTGCCAGCAGGGAGGGACGGCACATATATTTT.

This chain uses TRBV13 with TRBJ2-5; 11 nucleotides line up with TRBD2. The CDR3 totals 18 residues. Germline trimming cut 0 bases from V and 1 base from J; bases unmatched to any gene: 7. Germline-derived CDR1 and CDR2 are PRHDT and FYEKMQ (reference sequence). The CDR3 sequence: CASSLGVRLAGPQETQYF. The CDR3, as DNA: TGTGCCAGCAGCTTAGGTGTGCGACTAGCGGGGCCCCAAGAGACCCAGTACTTC.

This rearrangement joins TRBV5-1 to TRBJ2-7; weak D call: TRBD2 (5 bases). There are 15 residues in the CDR3. The germline CDR1 and CDR2 sequences are SGHRS and YFSETQ. The V gene lost 4 bases and the J gene lost 2 bases, with 16 bases spanning the gap. The CDR3 is CASSLDMRAAYEQYF. The CDR3 bases are TGCGCCAGCAGCCTAGATATGCGGGCCGCCTACGAGCAGTACTTC.

The genes are TRBV4-1 and TRBJ2-1; 9 bases match TRBD2. This CDR3 region has 17 residues. CDR1 is MGHRA and CDR2 is YSYEKL in the germline V gene. Trimming took 1 base from V and 4 from J; bases not matched to a gene: 8. CDR3 in DNA: TGCGCCAGCAGCCAAGTTCTGCGGGGGGGTTCATACAATGAGCAGTTCTTC. Residues: CASSQVLRGGSYNEQFF.

This chain joins TRBV9 and TRBJ1-6; possible D gene TRBD1, 5 bases. Germline lookup yields CDR1 SGDLS and CDR2 YYNGEE. The CDR3 is 15 amino acids. Trimming left V 1 base short and J 6 bases short, with 11 bases between. The CDR3 spells CASSVFDSRNSPLHF. The CDR3 DNA follows: TGTGCCAGCAGCGTATTCGACAGCCGTAATTCACCCCTCCACTTT.

The V and J genes are TRBV9 and TRBJ1-2; TRBD1 matches 9 bases. CDR1 SGDLS and CDR2 YYNGEE come from the germline V gene. Trimming at V came to 5 bases and at J to 4 bases, leaving 3 bases not matched to a gene. The CDR3 covers 13 residues. Here the CDR3 reads CASSDRGSYGYTF. The CDR3 bases are TGTGCCAGCAGTGACAGGGGGAGCTATGGCTACACCTTC.

The V call is TRBV28, the J call TRBJ1-5; D gene ambiguous. The CDR3 has 14 residues. The germline CDR1 and CDR2 sequences are MDHEN and SYDVKM. V lost 9 bases to trimming and J lost 2 bases, with 14 bases between them. The CDR3 DNA reads TGTGCCAGTTCCCCCGGGTGGGGCAATCAGCCCCAGCATTTT. Protein product: CASSPGWGNQPQHF.

The rearrangement joins TRBV21-1 to TRBJ1-2. TRBV21-1 corresponds to a pseudogene. The CDR3 spans 17 residues. As DNA, the CDR3 is TGTGCCAGCAGCAAAACGAGGGCTCCTCTAGCTAACTATGGCTACACCTTC. As protein: CASSKTRAPLANYGYTF.

The V and J genes are TRBV6-5 and TRBJ1-2; TRBD1 agrees at 9 bases. The CDR3 is 15 amino acids. The germline CDR1 and CDR2 sequences are MNHEY and SVGAGI. With 2 bases clipped from V and 5 bases from J, the junction kept 6 bases outside the gene matches. The DNA for the CDR3 is TGTGCCAGCAGTTACCTACCAGGACAGGGGTATGGCTACACCTTC. Its translation: CASSYLPGQGYGYTF.

In this sample, this clone turned up a few times. V and J are TRBV29-1 and TRBJ2-7, with 8 bases aligning to TRBD1. Germline trimming cut 6 bases from V and 6 bases from J; bases unmatched to any gene: 10. The CDR3 sequence is 13 residues long. From germline, CDR1 is SQVTM and CDR2 ANQGSEA. This CDR3 reads CSVITGGPGEQYF. DNA of the CDR3: TGCAGCGTAATCACAGGGGGACCTGGCGAGCAGTACTTC.

This clone was detected a few times. This chain joins TRBV6-1 and TRBJ2-2, with D possibly matching TRBD1 (5 bases). Germline V gene lookup returns CDR1 MNHNS and CDR2 SASEGT. This CDR3 is built from 15 residues. Trimming stripped 7 bases from V and 5 bases from J, with 17 bases between. CDR3 in DNA: TGTGCCAGCACAATATGGCAGGGTAGGACCGGGGAGCTGTTTTTT. Protein sequence: CASTIWQGRTGELFF.

The chain joins TRBV29-1 to TRBJ2-7, with 8 bases aligning to TRBD1. Losses at the gene ends were 6 bases for V and 3 bases for J; bases not matched to a gene: 10. The CDR3 is made up of 14 amino acids. Looked up from germline, CDR1 is SQVTM and CDR2 is ANQGSEA. This chain's CDR3 is CSVAFGQGGYEQYF. DNA of the CDR3: TGCAGCGTCGCCTTTGGACAGGGTGGCTACGAGCAGTACTTC.

The V and J genes are TRBV19 and TRBJ1-2; the match to TRBD1 covers 12 bases. This CDR3 is 15 amino acids long. The V segment lost 3 bases and the J segment 7 bases; nucleotides outside the gene matches: 6. Germline V lookup: CDR1 LNHDA, CDR2 SQIVND (reference sequence). The CDR3 DNA is TGTGCCAGTAGTATGACCGGGACAGGGGGCTCTGGCTACACCTTC. The encoded protein is CASSMTGTGGSGYTF.

This clone has only one observation. V is TRBV6-1 and J is TRBJ1-1; 7 bases align to TRBD1. From germline, CDR1 is MNHNS and CDR2 SASEGT. The CDR3 spans 14 residues. The V and J ends lost 3 bases and 1 base, in that order; junction bases with no gene match: 2. CDR3 in DNA: TGTGCCAGCAGTGATGGACAGGAGAACACTGAAGCTTTCTTT. It specifies CASSDGQENTEAFF.

This sequence joins TRBV4-1 and TRBJ2-1, with 8 bases lining up with TRBD2. CDR1 and CDR2 (germline): MGHRA, YSYEKL. The CDR3 runs to 16 residues. Trimming cost V 2 bases and J 4 bases; bases outside gene matches: 7. The CDR3, as DNA: TGCGCCAGCAGCCAAAGGCGCGGGGGGTATTACAATGAGCAGTTCTTC. Protein sequence: CASSQRRGGYYNEQFF.